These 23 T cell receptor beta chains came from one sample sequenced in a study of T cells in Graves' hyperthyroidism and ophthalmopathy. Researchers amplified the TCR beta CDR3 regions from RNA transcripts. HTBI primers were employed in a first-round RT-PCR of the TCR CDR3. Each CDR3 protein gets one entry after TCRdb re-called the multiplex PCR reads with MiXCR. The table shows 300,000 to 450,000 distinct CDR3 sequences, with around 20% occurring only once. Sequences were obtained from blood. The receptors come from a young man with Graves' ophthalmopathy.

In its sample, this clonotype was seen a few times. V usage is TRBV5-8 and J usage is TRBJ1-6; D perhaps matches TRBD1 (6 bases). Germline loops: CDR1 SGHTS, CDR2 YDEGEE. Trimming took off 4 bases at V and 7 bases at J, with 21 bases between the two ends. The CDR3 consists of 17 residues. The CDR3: CASSLFQWTAPNSPLHF. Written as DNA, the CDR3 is TGTGCCAGCAGCCTCTTTCAATGGACAGCTCCAAATTCACCCCTCCACTTT.

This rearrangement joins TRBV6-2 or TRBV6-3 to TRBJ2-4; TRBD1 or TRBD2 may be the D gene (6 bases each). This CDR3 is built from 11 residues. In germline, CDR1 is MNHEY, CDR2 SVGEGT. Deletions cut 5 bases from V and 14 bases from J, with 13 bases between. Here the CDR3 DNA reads TGTGCCAGCAGTCGGGGGCAAAAAAAGTACTTC. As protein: CASSRGQKKYF.

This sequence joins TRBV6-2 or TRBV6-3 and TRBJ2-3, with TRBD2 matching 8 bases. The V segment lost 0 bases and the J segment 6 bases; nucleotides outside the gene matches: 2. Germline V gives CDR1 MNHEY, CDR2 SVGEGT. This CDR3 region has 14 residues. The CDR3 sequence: CASSYSTGGDTQYF. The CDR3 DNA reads TGTGCCAGCAGTTACTCGACGGGGGGGGATACGCAGTATTTT.

CDR3 sequence reads: CASIPTGYEQYF. CDR3 DNA: TGTGCCAGCATCCCCACAGGGTACGAGCAGTACTTC. V gene TRBV12-3 or TRBV12-4 combines with J gene TRBJ2-7; maybe TRBD1 (6 bases). CDR3 length: 12 residues. V was cut by 7 bases and J by 4 bases, with 11 bases left in between.

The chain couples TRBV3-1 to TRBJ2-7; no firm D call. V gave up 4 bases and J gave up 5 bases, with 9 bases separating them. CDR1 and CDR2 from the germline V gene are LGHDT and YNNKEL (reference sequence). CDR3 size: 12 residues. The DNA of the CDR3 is TGTGCCAGCAGCCGCCCGGGCCACGAGCAGTACTTC. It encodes CASSRPGHEQYF.

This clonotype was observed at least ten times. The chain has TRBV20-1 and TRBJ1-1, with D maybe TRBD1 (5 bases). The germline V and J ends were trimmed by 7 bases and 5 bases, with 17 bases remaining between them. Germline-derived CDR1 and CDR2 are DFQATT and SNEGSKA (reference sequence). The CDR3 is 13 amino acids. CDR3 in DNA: TGCAGTGTCGACGGAGCAGGGTCGACTGAAGCTTTCTTT. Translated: CSVDGAGSTEAFF.

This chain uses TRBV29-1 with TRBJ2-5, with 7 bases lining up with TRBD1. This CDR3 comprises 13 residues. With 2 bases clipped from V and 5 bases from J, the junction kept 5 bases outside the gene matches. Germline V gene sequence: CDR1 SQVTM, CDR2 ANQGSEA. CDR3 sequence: CSVELYRGETQYF. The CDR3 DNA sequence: TGCAGCGTTGAACTCTACAGGGGCGAGACCCAGTACTTC.

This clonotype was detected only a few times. The CDR3: CATSRADYGYTF. As DNA, the CDR3 is TGTGCCACCAGTAGGGCGGACTATGGCTACACCTTC. This chain uses TRBV24-1 with TRBJ1-2; D gene uncertain. From germline, CDR1 is KGHDR and CDR2 SFDVKD. The length of the CDR3 is 12 residues. V was trimmed by 6 bases and J by 3 bases, leaving 7 bases between them.

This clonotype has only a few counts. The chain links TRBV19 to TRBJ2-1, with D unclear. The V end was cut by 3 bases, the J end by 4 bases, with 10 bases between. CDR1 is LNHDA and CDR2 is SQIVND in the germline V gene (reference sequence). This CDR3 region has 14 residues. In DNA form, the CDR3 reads TGTGCCAGTAGTATGAGCCCTACTTACAATGAGCAGTTCTTC. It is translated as CASSMSPTYNEQFF.

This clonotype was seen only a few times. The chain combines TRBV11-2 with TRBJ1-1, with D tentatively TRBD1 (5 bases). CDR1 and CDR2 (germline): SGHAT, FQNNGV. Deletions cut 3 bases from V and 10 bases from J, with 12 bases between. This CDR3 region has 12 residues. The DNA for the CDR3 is TGTGCCAGCAGCTTCACAGGAGTTCGAGCTTTCTTT. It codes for CASSFTGVRAFF.

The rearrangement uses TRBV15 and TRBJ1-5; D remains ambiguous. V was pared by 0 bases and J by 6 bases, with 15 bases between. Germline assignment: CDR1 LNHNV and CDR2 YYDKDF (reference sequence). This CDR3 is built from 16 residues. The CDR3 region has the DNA TGTGCCACCAGCAGAGATAACACCGGCAAGGGTCAGCCCCAGCATTTT. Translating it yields CATSRDNTGKGQPQHF.

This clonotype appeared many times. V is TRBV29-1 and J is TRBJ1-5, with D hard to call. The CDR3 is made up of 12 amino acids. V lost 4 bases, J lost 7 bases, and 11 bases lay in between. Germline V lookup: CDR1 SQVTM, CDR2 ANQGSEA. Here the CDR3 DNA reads TGCAGCGTTGGGGCCGAGAGGCAGCCCCAGCATTTT. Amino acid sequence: CSVGAERQPQHF.

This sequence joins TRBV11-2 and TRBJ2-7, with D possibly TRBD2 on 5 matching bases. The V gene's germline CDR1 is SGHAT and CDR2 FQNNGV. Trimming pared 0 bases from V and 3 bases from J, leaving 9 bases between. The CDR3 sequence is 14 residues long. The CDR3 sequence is CASSLDPTSYEQYF. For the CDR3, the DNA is TGTGCCAGCAGCTTAGACCCAACTAGCTACGAGCAGTACTTC.

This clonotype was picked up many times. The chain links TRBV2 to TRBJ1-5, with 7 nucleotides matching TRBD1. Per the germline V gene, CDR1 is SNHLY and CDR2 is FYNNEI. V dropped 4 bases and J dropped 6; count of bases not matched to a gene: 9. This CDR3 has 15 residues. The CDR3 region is CASSAQGGISQPQHF. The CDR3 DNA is TGTGCCAGCAGTGCTCAGGGGGGGATAAGTCAGCCCCAGCATTTT.

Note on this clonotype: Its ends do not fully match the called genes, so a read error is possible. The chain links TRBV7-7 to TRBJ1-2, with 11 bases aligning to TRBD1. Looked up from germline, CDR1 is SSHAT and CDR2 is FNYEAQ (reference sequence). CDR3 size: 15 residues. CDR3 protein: CASSLWTGGDYGYTF. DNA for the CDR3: TGTGCTAGCAGCTTATGGACAGGGGGCGACTATGGCTACACCTTC.

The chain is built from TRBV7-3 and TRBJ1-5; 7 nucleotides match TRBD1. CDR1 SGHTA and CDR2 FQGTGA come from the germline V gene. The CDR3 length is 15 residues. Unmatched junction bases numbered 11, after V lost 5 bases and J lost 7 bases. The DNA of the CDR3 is TGTGCCAGCAGCGATCGGACAGGCGACGGCCAGCCCCAGCATTTT. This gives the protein CASSDRTGDGQPQHF.

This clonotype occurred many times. The CDR3 protein is CASSPLLGARLNTEAFF. CDR3 DNA sequence: TGTGCCAGCAGCCCCCTGTTGGGCGCCAGGCTGAACACTGAAGCTTTCTTT. J is TRBJ1-1 and V is TRBV7-9, with D unresolved. This CDR3 has 17 residues. Trimming pared 5 bases from V and 0 bases from J, leaving 19 bases between. In germline, CDR1 is SEHNR, CDR2 FQNEAQ (reference sequence). The full variable domain, in which reference TRBV7-9 and TRBJ1-1 provide the parts outside the CDR3, is DTGVSQNPRHKITKRGQNVTFRCDPISEHNRLYWYRQTLGQGPEFLTYFQNEAQLEKSRLLSDRFSAERPKGSFSTLEIQRTEQGDSAMYLCASSPLLGARLNTEAFFGQGTRLTVV.

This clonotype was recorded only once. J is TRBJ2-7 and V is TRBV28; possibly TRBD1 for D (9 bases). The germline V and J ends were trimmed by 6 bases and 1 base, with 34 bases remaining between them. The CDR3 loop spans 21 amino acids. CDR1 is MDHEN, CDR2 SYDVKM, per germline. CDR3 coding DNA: TGTGCCAGCAGCATCTGGTTCAGCGGGGGAGGCACCGGGACAGGGTCCTACGAGCAGTACTTC. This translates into CASSIWFSGGGTGTGSYEQYF.

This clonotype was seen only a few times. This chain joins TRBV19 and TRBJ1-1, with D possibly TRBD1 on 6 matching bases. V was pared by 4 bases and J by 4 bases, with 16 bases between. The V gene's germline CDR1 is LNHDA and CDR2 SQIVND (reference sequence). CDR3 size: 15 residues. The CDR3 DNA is TGTGCCAGTAGTACGAGACAGGCTGGGGGCACTGAAGCTTTCTTT. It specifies CASSTRQAGGTEAFF. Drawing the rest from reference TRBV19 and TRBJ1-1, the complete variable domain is DGGITQSPKYLFRKEGQNVTLSCEQNLNHDAMYWYRQDPGQGLRLIYYSQIVNDFQKGDIAEGYSVSREKKESFPLTVTSAQKNPTAFYLCASSTRQAGGTEAFFGQGTRLTVV.

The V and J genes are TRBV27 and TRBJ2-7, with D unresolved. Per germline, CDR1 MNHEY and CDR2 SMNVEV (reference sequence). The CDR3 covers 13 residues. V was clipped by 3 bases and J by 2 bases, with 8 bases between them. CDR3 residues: CASSFRPAYEQYF. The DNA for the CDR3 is TGTGCCAGCAGTTTCCGACCAGCCTACGAGCAGTACTTC.

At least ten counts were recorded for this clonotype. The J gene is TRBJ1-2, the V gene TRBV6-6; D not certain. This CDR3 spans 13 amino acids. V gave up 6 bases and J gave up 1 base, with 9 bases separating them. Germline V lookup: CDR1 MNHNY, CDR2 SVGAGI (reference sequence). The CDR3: CASSHGSNYGYTF. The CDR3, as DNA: TGTGCCAGCAGCCACGGGAGTAACTATGGCTACACCTTC.

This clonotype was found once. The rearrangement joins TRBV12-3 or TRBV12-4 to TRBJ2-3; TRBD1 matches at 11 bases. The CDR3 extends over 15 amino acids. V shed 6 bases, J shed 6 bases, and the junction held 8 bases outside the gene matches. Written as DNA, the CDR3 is TGTGCCAGCAGCCCCGGACAGGGGGCAGGGGATACGCAGTATTTT. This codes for CASSPGQGAGDTQYF.

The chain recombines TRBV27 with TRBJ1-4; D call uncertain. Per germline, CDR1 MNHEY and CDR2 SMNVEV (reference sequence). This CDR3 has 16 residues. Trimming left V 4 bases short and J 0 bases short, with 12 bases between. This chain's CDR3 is CASSSYRHPTNEKLFF. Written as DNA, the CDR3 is TGTGCCAGCAGTTCCTACAGACATCCAACTAATGAAAAACTGTTTTTT.